These 24 T cell receptor beta chains were all obtained from the same sample, sequenced in a study of OX40 agonist ivuxolimab in advanced cancers. The data were produced by immunoSEQ multiplex PCR, yet TCRdb's version contains in-frame clones alone and is incomplete. This sample has more than 45,000 clones; 70% to 85% occur once, and the top ten carry around 1.6%. This material consisted of CD4+ or CD8+ T cells sorted from blood, taken in a trial of the OX40 agonist ivuxolimab. The receptors here all came from an adult with an advanced solid tumor such as melanoma, head and neck, liver or kidney cancer.

The chain uses TRBV4-3 and TRBJ1-6, with D tentatively TRBD1 (5 bases). CDR3 length equals 13 residues. The germline V gene encodes CDR1 LGHNA and CDR2 YSLEER. The V end lost 0 bases, the J end lost 12 bases, and 9 bases lay between the germline ends. CDR3 DNA: TGCGCCAGCAGCCAAGATCTAGGGGAACCCCTCCACTTT. Encoded protein: CASSQDLGEPLHF.

This chain uses TRBV6-6 with TRBJ1-1; no clear D. Germline V CDR1 and CDR2: MNHNY, SVGAGI (reference sequence). Between the trimmed V and J ends, which lost 6 bases and 3 bases, there was a span of 11 bases. This CDR3 has 13 residues. As DNA, the CDR3 is TGTGCCAGCAGCCCGACCGGGGACACTGAAGCTTTCTTT. Amino acids: CASSPTGDTEAFF.

The chain combines TRBV4-1 with TRBJ1-5, with D perhaps TRBD1 (5 bases). Germline lookup yields CDR1 MGHRA and CDR2 YSYEKL. The CDR3 is 16 residues long. Deletions cut 4 bases from V and 2 bases from J, with 15 bases between. Here the CDR3 reads CASSRDGRTGNQPQHF. In DNA form, the CDR3 reads TGCGCCAGCAGCCGGGACGGGAGGACGGGCAATCAGCCCCAGCATTTT.

The chain is built from TRBV7-2 and TRBJ2-7, with TRBD1 matching 8 bases. The CDR3 totals 15 residues. Germline-derived CDR1 and CDR2 are SGHTA and FQGNSA. J gave up 2 bases and V 1 base, and 4 bases lay outside the gene matches. The CDR3 sequence is CASSLGPQGAYEQYF. The CDR3 region has the DNA TGTGCCAGCAGCTTAGGCCCACAGGGGGCCTACGAGCAGTACTTC. The full variable domain, in which reference TRBV7-2 and TRBJ2-7 provide the parts outside the CDR3, is GAGVSQSPSNKVTEKGKDVELRCDPISGHTALYWYRQSLGQGLEFLIYFQGNSAPDKSGLPSDRFSAERTGGSVSTLTIQRTQQEDSAVYLCASSLGPQGAYEQYFGPGTRLTVT.

The J gene is TRBJ1-6, the V gene TRBV30; 8 nucleotides align to TRBD1. From germline, CDR1 is GTSNPN and CDR2 SVGIG (reference sequence). V lost 3 bases and J lost 8; bases outside the gene matches: 6. This CDR3 region has 14 residues. CDR3 nucleotide sequence: TGTGCCTGGAGACGGGACAGGTCCCATTCACCCCTCCACTTT. Its protein is CAWRRDRSHSPLHF.

This sequence joins TRBV4-3 and TRBJ1-2; 8 bases match TRBD1. The CDR3 length is 14 residues. Trimming at V came to 3 bases and at J to 2 bases, leaving 2 bases not matched to a gene. Germline CDR1 and CDR2: LGHNA and YSLEER. The CDR3 nucleotides read TGCGCCAGCAGCCACAACAGGGGGAACTATGGCTACACCTTC. The encoded protein is CASSHNRGNYGYTF.

V and J are TRBV6-6 and TRBJ2-2; TRBD1 aligns across 7 bases. CDR3 length: 15 residues. Trimming cost V 4 bases and J 0 bases; bases outside gene matches: 2. The germline V gene has CDR1 MNHNY and CDR2 SVGAGI (reference sequence). The CDR3 spells CASSWGTANTGELFF. The CDR3 DNA sequence: TGTGCCAGCAGTTGGGGGACAGCGAACACCGGGGAGCTGTTTTTT.

V gene TRBV4-1 combines with J gene TRBJ2-1, with 10 bases lining up with TRBD2. Germline V gives CDR1 MGHRA, CDR2 YSYEKL. The CDR3 is made up of 18 amino acids. Germline trimming cut 0 bases from V and 3 bases from J; bases unmatched to any gene: 8. In nucleotides, the CDR3 is TGCGCCAGCAGCCAAGATGTAGCGGGAGGTAGTAACTACAATGAGCAGTTCTTC. This gives the protein CASSQDVAGGSNYNEQFF.

V usage is TRBV7-9 and J usage is TRBJ2-7; 7 bases match TRBD1. Germline-derived CDR1 and CDR2 are SEHNR and FQNEAQ (reference sequence). V was pared by 11 bases and J by 5 bases, with 18 bases of the junction left unmatched. This CDR3 is 15 amino acids long. The chain's CDR3 is CASGAPRQGIHEQYF. The CDR3 nucleotides read TGTGCCTCCGGTGCCCCGAGACAGGGAATCCACGAGCAGTACTTC. Together with reference TRBV7-9 and TRBJ2-7, the CDR3 gives the full variable domain: DTGVSQNPRHKITKRGQNVTFRCDPISEHNRLYWYRQTLGQGPEFLTYFQNEAQLEKSRLLSDRFSAERPKGSFSTLEIQRTEQGDSAMYLCASGAPRQGIHEQYFGPGTRLTVT.

By sample share, this clone is medium-sized. The rearrangement joins TRBV5-6 to TRBJ1-2; possible D gene TRBD1, 6 bases. The CDR3 has 17 residues. The germline CDR1 and CDR2 sequences are SGHDT and YYEEEE. The V end was cut by 0 bases, the J end by 5 bases, with 20 bases between. The DNA of the CDR3 is TGTGCCAGCAGCTTGGCGTGGGCAGGGGCCCTCCAGTATGGCTACACCTTC. Encoded protein: CASSLAWAGALQYGYTF.

The rearrangement joins TRBV19 to TRBJ2-6, with D unresolved. The V and J ends lost 8 bases and 0 bases respectively, with 5 bases between them. Germline loops: CDR1 LNHDA, CDR2 SQIVND (reference sequence). The CDR3 is made up of 13 amino acids. The CDR3 spells CASRRSGANVLTF. The CDR3 nucleotides read TGTGCCAGTCGTCGCTCTGGGGCCAACGTCCTGACTTTC.

This chain joins TRBV5-1 and TRBJ2-2, with D perhaps matching TRBD1 or TRBD2 (5 bases each). Looked up from germline, CDR1 is SGHRS and CDR2 is YFSETQ. The length of the CDR3 is 14 residues. The germline V and J ends were trimmed by 6 bases and 1 base, with 10 bases remaining between them. The CDR3 here is CASNGGRNTGELFF. The CDR3 DNA reads TGCGCCAGCAATGGGGGAAGGAACACCGGGGAGCTGTTTTTT.

The genes are TRBV29-1 and TRBJ1-1; tentatively, D is TRBD1 (5 bases). The ends were cut back, 1 base at V and 4 bases at J, with 10 bases in the middle. The germline CDR1 and CDR2 sequences are SQVTM and ANQGSEA. The CDR3 is 13 amino acids. CDR3 region: CSVEGVGGTEAFF. Written as DNA, the CDR3 is TGCAGCGTTGAAGGGGTGGGGGGCACTGAAGCTTTCTTT.

This chain joins TRBV15 and TRBJ2-3; a possible D gene is TRBD2 (6 bases). CDR3 length: 16 residues. In germline, CDR1 is LNHNV, CDR2 YYDKDF (reference sequence). Trimming pared 0 bases from V and 2 bases from J, leaving 12 bases between. In DNA form, the CDR3 reads TGTGCCACCAGCAGAGATCGCCCGGGGGTCACAGATACGCAGTATTTT. It translates to CATSRDRPGVTDTQYF.

The CDR3: CASSLELAPQETQYF. As DNA, the CDR3 is TGTGCCAGCAGCTTAGAACTAGCGCCCCAAGAGACCCAGTACTTC. The rearrangement uses TRBV7-8 and TRBJ2-5; 7 positions match TRBD2. Germline V lookup: CDR1 SGHVS, CDR2 FQNEAQ. CDR3 length: 15 residues. After removal of 1 base from V and 1 base from J, the junction contained 3 bases not matched to a gene.

V gene TRBV7-9 combines with J gene TRBJ2-1, with D maybe TRBD2 (6 bases). V dropped 9 bases and J dropped 7 bases, with 7 bases sitting between them. Looked up from germline, CDR1 is SEHNR and CDR2 is FQNEAQ (reference sequence). The CDR3 totals 10 residues. The DNA of the CDR3 is TGTGCCAGTCGGGGGAATGAGCAGTTCTTC. It translates to CASRGNEQFF.

The CDR3 loop reads CASSPRGSGNTEAFF. CDR3 bases: TGTGCCAGCAGCCCCAGGGGGTCAGGGAACACTGAAGCTTTCTTT. V gene TRBV11-2 combines with J gene TRBJ1-1; TRBD1 agrees at 7 bases. The CDR3 contains 15 residues. Germline assignment: CDR1 SGHAT and CDR2 FQNNGV. V trimming: 5 bases; J trimming: 1 base; junction bases outside the gene matches: 7.

In the case of this clone: Within the sample, other DNA sequences also encode this same CDR3. This chain uses TRBV30 with TRBJ2-7; 8 bases align to TRBD1. The trim removed 4 bases at V and 6 bases at J, leaving 17 bases unmatched. Germline loops: CDR1 GTSNPN, CDR2 SVGIG (reference sequence). The CDR3 extends over 16 amino acids. The DNA for the CDR3 is TGTGCCTGGACCACGCCCTATGGACAGGGCGTAGGCGAGCAGTACTTC. Its protein is CAWTTPYGQGVGEQYF.

This clone occurred a few times. The chain joins TRBV7-3 to TRBJ2-2; D unresolved. Germline V CDR1 and CDR2: SGHTA, FQGTGA. Trimming stripped 1 base from V and 5 bases from J, with 2 bases between. This CDR3 is built from 12 residues. The CDR3 here is CASSLRTGELFF. CDR3 nucleotides: TGTGCCAGCAGCTTAAGAACCGGGGAGCTGTTTTTT.

The gene calls are TRBV19 and TRBJ2-2; weak D call: TRBD2 (6 bases). The CDR3 covers 15 residues. Trimming shortened V by 9 bases and J by 4 bases, and 18 bases separated the two germline ends. The V gene's germline CDR1 is LNHDA and CDR2 SQIVND (reference sequence). The chain's CDR3 is CASYRTGGSTGELFF. As DNA, the CDR3 is TGTGCCAGCTACCGGACCGGGGGAAGCACCGGGGAGCTGTTTTTT. The variable domain in full, completed from reference TRBV19 and TRBJ2-2, reads DGGITQSPKYLFRKEGQNVTLSCEQNLNHDAMYWYRQDPGQGLRLIYYSQIVNDFQKGDIAEGYSVSREKKESFPLTVTSAQKNPTAFYLCASYRTGGSTGELFFGEGSRLTVL.

The rearrangement links TRBV19 to TRBJ2-3; D is uncertain. This CDR3 contains 13 residues. Trimming pared 2 bases from V and 8 bases from J, leaving 11 bases between. Germline values: CDR1 LNHDA, CDR2 SQIVND (reference sequence). The CDR3 sequence: CASSIRSSGTQYF. CDR3 nucleotides: TGTGCCAGTAGTATAAGGTCATCAGGTACGCAGTATTTT.

CDR3 sequence: CSVGARDRVYGYTF. CDR3 DNA sequence: TGCAGCGTCGGTGCCCGGGACAGGGTCTATGGCTACACCTTC. The chain links TRBV29-1 to TRBJ1-2, with 9 nucleotides matching TRBD1. After removal of 6 bases from V and 4 bases from J, the junction contained 9 bases not matched to a gene. Germline V gives CDR1 SQVTM, CDR2 ANQGSEA. This CDR3 spans 14 amino acids. Drawing the rest from reference TRBV29-1 and TRBJ1-2, the complete variable domain is SAVISQKPSRDICQRGTSLTIQCQVDSQVTMMFWYRQQPGQSLTLIATANQGSEATYESGFVIDKFPISRPNLTFSTLTVSNMSPEDSSIYLCSVGARDRVYGYTFGSGTRLTVV.

The chain combines TRBV11-3 with TRBJ2-7; 7 positions match TRBD1. There are 15 residues in the CDR3. Per germline, CDR1 SGHNT and CDR2 YENEEA. With 5 bases clipped from V and 2 bases from J, the junction kept 9 bases outside the gene matches. The CDR3 protein is CASSPTGARTYEQYF. For the CDR3, the DNA is TGTGCCAGCAGCCCTACAGGGGCACGAACCTACGAGCAGTACTTC.

The chain couples TRBV9 to TRBJ2-3; D gene ambiguous. This CDR3 contains 15 residues. Trimming shortened V by 3 bases and J by 2 bases, and 13 bases separated the two germline ends. CDR1 is SGDLS and CDR2 is YYNGEE in the germline V gene. The CDR3 region is CASSDREGITDTQYF. The CDR3 DNA sequence: TGTGCCAGCAGCGACCGTGAAGGGATCACAGATACGCAGTATTTT. Drawing the rest from reference TRBV9 and TRBJ2-3, the complete variable domain is DSGVTQTPKHLITATGQRVTLRCSPRSGDLSVYWYQQSLDQGLQFLIQYYNGEERAKGNILERFSAQQFPDLHSELNLSSLELGDSALYFCASSDREGITDTQYFGPGTRLTVL.